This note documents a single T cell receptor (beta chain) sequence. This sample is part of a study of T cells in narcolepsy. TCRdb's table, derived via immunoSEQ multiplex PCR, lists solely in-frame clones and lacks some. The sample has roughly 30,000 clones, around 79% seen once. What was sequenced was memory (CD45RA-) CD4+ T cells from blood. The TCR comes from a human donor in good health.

The CDR3 sequence: CASSALGGRAEAFF. For the CDR3, the DNA is TGTGCCAGCAGTGCCCTAGGGGGTCGGGCTGAAGCTTTCTTT. The rearrangement links TRBV2 to TRBJ1-1; TRBD1 might be the D (6 bases). The length of the CDR3 is 14 residues. Germline V gene data show CDR1 as SNHLY and CDR2 as FYNNEI. Trimming left V 4 bases short and J 6 bases short, with 15 bases between.